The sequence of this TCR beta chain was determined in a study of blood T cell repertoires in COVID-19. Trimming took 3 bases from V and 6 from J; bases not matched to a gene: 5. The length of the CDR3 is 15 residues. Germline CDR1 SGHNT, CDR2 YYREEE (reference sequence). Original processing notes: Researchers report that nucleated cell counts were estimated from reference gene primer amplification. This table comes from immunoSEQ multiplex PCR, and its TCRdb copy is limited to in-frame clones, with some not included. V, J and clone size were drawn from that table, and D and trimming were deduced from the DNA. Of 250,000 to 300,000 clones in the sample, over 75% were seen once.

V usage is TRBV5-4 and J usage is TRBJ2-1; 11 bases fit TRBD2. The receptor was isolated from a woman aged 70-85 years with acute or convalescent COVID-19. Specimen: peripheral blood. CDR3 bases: TGTGCCAGCAGCTCATCCGGGACTAGCGGCAATGAGCAGTTCTTC. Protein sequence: CASSSSGTSGNEQFF.